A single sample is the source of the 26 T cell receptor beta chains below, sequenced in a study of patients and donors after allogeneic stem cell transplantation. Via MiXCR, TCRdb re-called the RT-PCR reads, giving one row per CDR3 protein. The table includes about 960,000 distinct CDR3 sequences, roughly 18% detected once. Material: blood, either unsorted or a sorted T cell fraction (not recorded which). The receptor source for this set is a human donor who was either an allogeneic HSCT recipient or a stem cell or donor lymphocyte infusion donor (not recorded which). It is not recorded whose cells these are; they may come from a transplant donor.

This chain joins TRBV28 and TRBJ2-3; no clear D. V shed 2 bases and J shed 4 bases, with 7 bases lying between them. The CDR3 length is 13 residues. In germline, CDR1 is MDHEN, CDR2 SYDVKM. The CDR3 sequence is CASSLNIPDTQYF. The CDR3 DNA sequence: TGTGCCAGCAGTTTAAATATCCCAGATACGCAGTATTTT. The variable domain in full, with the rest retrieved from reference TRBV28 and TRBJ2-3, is DVKVTQSSRYLVKRTGEKVFLECVQDMDHENMFWYRQDPGLGLRLIYFSYDVKMKEKGDIPEGYSVSREKKERFSLILESASTNQTSMYLCASSLNIPDTQYFGPGTRLTVL.

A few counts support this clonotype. CDR3 DNA sequence: TGTGCCAGCAGCGTGGGTCAGACCTCTGGAAACACCATATATTTT. Protein sequence: CASSVGQTSGNTIYF. This chain links TRBV7-2 with TRBJ1-3, with no clear D. The CDR3 extends over 15 amino acids. The V end was cut by 5 bases, the J end by 0 bases, with 11 bases between. The germline gives CDR1 SGHTA, CDR2 FQGNSA.

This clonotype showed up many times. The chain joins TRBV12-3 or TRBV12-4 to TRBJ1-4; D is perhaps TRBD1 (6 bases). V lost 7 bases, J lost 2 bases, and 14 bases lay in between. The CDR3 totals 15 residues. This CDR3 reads CASTPIGGTNEKLFF. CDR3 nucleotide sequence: TGTGCCAGCACTCCCATAGGGGGGACTAATGAAAAACTGTTTTTT.

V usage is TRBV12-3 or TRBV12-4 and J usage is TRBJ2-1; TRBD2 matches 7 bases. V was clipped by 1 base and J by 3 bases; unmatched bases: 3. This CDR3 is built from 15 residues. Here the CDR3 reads CASSLGGLLYNEQFF. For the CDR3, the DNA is TGTGCCAGCAGTTTAGGGGGACTACTCTACAATGAGCAGTTCTTC.

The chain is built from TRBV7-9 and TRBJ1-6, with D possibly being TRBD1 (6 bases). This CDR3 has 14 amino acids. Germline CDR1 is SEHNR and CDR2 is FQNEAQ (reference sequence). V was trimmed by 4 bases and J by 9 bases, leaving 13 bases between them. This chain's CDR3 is CASSSGGRASPLHF. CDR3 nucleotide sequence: TGTGCCAGCAGCTCTGGGGGCAGGGCTTCACCCCTCCACTTT.

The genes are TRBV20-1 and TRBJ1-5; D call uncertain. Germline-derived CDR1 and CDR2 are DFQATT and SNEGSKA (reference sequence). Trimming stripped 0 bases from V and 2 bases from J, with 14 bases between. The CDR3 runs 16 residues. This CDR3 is CSARDHGAGGNQPQHF. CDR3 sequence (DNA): TGCAGTGCTAGAGATCATGGCGCCGGAGGCAATCAGCCCCAGCATTTT.

The CDR3 is CASSVETGVNTEAFF. CDR3 DNA sequence: TGTGCCAGCAGCGTGGAGACAGGAGTGAACACTGAAGCTTTCTTT. The chain uses TRBV5-5 and TRBJ1-1; TRBD1 might be the D (6 bases). Germline V gene data show CDR1 as SGHKS and CDR2 as YYEKEE (reference sequence). This CDR3 region has 15 residues. The V end lost 4 bases, the J end lost 0 bases, and 13 bases lay between the germline ends.

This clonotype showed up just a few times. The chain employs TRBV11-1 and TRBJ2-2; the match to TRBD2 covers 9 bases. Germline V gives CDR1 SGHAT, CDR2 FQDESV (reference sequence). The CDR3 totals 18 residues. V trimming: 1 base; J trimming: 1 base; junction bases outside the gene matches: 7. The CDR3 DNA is TGTGCCAGCAGCTTAGTTAGGACTAGCGAGGAGAACACCGGGGAGCTGTTTTTT. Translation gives CASSLVRTSEENTGELFF.

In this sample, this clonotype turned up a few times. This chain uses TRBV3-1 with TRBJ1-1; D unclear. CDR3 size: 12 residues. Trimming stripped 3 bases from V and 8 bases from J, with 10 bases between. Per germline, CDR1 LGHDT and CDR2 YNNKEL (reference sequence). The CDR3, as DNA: TGTGCCAGCAGCCACGGAGATAGGGAAGCTTTCTTT. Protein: CASSHGDREAFF.

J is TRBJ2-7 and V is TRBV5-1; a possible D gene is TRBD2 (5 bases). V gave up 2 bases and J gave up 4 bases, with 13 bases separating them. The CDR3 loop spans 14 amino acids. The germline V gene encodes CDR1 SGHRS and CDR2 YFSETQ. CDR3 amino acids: CASSFGYGVYEQYF. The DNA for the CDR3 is TGCGCCAGCAGCTTCGGATACGGGGTGTACGAGCAGTACTTC.

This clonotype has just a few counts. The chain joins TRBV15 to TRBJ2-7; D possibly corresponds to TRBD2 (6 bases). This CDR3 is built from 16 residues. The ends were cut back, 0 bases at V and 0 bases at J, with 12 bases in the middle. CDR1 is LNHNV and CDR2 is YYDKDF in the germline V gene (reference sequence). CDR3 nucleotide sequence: TGTGCCACCAGCAGAGATCGGGGGACTCGCTCCTACGAGCAGTACTTC. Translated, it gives CATSRDRGTRSYEQYF.

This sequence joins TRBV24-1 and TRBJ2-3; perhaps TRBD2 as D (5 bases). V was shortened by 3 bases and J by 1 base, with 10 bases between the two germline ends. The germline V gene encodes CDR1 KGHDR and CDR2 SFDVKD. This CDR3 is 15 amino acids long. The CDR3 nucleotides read TGTGCCACCAGTGATAGCGGAAAGGGCACAGATACGCAGTATTTT. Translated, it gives CATSDSGKGTDTQYF.

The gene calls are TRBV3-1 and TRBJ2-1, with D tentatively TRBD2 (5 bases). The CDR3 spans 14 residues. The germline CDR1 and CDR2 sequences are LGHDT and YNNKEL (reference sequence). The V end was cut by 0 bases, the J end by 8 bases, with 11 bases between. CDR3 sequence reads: CASSQEVGGYEQFF. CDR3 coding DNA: TGTGCCAGCAGCCAAGAGGTAGGAGGCTATGAGCAGTTCTTC.

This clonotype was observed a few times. CDR3 sequence (DNA): TGCAGTGCCCCGACTGGGGGGCGCCTAGATTCACCCCTCCACTTT. It is translated as CSAPTGGRLDSPLHF. The genes are TRBV20-1 and TRBJ1-6; D possibly corresponds to TRBD1 (6 bases). Germline V gene sequence: CDR1 DFQATT, CDR2 SNEGSKA (reference sequence). V was cut by 6 bases and J by 8 bases, with 20 bases left in between. The CDR3 has 15 amino acids.

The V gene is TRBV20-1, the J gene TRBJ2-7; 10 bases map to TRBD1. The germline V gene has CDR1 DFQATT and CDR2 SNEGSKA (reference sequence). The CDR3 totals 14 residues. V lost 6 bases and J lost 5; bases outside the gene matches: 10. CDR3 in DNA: TGCAGTGCGGGGCCCGGGACAGGGGTGCACGAGCAGTACTTC. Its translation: CSAGPGTGVHEQYF.

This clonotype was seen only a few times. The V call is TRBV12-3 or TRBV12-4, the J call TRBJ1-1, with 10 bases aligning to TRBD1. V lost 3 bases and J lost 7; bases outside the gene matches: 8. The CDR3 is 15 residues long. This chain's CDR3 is CASSFDRGLIGEAFF. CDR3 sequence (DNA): TGTGCCAGCAGTTTTGACAGGGGGCTGATAGGTGAAGCTTTCTTT.

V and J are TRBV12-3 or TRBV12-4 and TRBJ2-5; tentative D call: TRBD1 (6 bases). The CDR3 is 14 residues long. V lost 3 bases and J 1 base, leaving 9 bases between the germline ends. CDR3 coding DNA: TGTGCCAGCAGTTTTCAGACAGGCCAAGAGACCCAGTACTTC. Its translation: CASSFQTGQETQYF.

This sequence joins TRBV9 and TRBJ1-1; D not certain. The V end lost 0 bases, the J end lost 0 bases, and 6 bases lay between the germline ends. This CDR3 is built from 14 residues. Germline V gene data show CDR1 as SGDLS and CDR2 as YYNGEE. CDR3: CASSVGNVNTEAFF. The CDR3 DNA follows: TGTGCCAGCAGCGTAGGGAATGTGAACACTGAAGCTTTCTTT.

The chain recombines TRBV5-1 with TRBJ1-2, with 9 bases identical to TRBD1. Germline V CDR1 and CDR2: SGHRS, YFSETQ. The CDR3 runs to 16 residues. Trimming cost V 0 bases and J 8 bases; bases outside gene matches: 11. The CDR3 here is CASSLGTGTGPSGYTF. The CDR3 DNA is TGCGCCAGCAGCTTGGGGACCGGGACAGGGCCTAGCGGCTACACCTTC.

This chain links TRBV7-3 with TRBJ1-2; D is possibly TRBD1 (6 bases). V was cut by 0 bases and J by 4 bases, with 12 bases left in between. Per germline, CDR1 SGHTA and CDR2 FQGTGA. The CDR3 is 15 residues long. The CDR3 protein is CASSLTGQSLYGYTF. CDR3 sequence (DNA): TGTGCCAGCAGCTTAACGGGACAATCCCTCTATGGCTACACCTTC. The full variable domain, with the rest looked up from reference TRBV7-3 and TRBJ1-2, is GAGVSQTPSNKVTEKGKYVELRCDPISGHTALYWYRQSLGQGPEFLIYFQGTGAADDSGLPNDRFFAVRPEGSVSTLKIQRTERGDSAVYLCASSLTGQSLYGYTFGSGTRLTVV.

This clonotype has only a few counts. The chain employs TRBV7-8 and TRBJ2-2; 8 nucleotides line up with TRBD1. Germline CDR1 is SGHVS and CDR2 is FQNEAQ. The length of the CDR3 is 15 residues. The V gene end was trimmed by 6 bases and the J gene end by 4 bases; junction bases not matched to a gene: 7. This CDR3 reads CASRTRTGRTGELFF. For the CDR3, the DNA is TGTGCCAGCAGAACCCGGACAGGGCGCACCGGGGAGCTGTTTTTT.

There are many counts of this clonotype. The CDR3 coding sequence is TGTGCCAGCAGTTTGGGGGGGAACTCCTACAATGAGCAGTTCTTC. This encodes CASSLGGNSYNEQFF. The V gene is TRBV12-3 or TRBV12-4, the J gene TRBJ2-1; TRBD2 matches at 7 bases. The CDR3 loop spans 15 amino acids. Trimming at V came to 3 bases and at J to 0 bases, leaving 2 bases not matched to a gene.

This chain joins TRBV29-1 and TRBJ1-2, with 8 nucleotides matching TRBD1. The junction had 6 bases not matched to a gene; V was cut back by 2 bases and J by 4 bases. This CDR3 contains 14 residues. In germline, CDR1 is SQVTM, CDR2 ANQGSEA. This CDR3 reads CSVESPGGPYGYTF. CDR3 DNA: TGCAGCGTTGAAAGCCCAGGGGGCCCCTATGGCTACACCTTC.

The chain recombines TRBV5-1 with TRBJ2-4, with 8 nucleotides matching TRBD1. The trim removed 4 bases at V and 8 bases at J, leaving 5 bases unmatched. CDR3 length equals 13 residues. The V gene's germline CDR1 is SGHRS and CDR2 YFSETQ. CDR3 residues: CASSHTGGDIQYF. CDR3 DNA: TGCGCCAGCAGCCACACAGGGGGAGACATTCAGTACTTC.

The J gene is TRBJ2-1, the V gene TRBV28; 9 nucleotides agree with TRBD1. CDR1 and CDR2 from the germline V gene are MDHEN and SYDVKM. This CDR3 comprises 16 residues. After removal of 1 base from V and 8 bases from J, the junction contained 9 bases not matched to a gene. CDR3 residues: CASSLYGGQGRHEQFF. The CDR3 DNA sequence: TGTGCCAGCAGTTTATATGGGGGACAGGGCCGGCATGAGCAGTTCTTC.

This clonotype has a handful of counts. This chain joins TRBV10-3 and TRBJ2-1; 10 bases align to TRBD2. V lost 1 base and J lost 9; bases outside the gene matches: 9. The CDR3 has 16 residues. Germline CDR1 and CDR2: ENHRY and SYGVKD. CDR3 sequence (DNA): TGTGCCATCAGTGAGTTGAGCGGGGGGGCCAAGGGTGAGCAGTTCTTC. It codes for CAISELSGGAKGEQFF.